This TCR beta chain was obtained from a study of cytomegalovirus exposure and HLA in healthy donors. The germline CDR1 and CDR2 sequences are SNHLY and FYNNEI. Trimming took 6 bases from V and 0 from J, leaving 8 bases between them. The CDR3 runs to 14 residues. PCR employed 60 Vbeta and 13 Jbeta primers. Profiled with immunoSEQ multiplex PCR; TCRdb holds only in-frame clones, not every one. The sample carries 95,000 to 150,000 clones, about 81% recorded once. The receptor was derived from a woman in her twenties or thirties in good health and CMV-seronegative. The V gene is TRBV2, the J gene TRBJ1-4; D might be TRBD1 (5 bases). The sequencing input was PBMCs. The chain's CDR3 is CASRQVSTNEKLFF. The DNA of the CDR3 is TGTGCCAGCAGACAGGTCTCAACTAATGAAAAACTGTTTTTT. Combining the CDR3 with reference TRBV2 and TRBJ1-4 gives the whole variable domain EPEVTQTPSHQVTQMGQEVILRCVPISNHLYFYWYRQILGQKVEFLVSFYNNEISEKSEIFDDQFSVERPDGSNFTLKIRSTKLEDSAMYFCASRQVSTNEKLFFGSGTQLSVL.